Listed below are T cell receptor beta chains from one sample, sequenced in a study of cytotoxic CD8 clonotypes in ibrutinib-treated CLL. TCRdb's table, derived via immunoSEQ multiplex PCR, lists solely in-frame clones and lacks some. The sample records tens of thousands of clones, about 70% being singletons. The material sequenced was PBMCs, taken after 24 months of ibrutinib treatment. The receptors originated from a human donor with chronic lymphocytic leukemia. CDR3s include the opening cysteine and the closing phenylalanine or tryptophan. The D gene is left open where the match is weak. Clone sizes are given selectively: once, few, many, or a class where the clone is expanded.

clone_size j_call cdr3_length v_call d_call cdr3_nt cdr3_aa
- TRBJ1-5 14 TRBV19 - TGTGCCAGTACCCCACGAACAGCGGGTCAGCCCCAGCATTTT CASTPRTAGQPQHF
few TRBJ1-1 14 TRBV7-9 - TGTGCCAGCAGCATTGGACAGTTGAACACTGAAGCTTTCTTT CASSIGQLNTEAFF
- TRBJ2-7 13 TRBV30 - TGTGCCTGGAGTGTAGGAACAGCGTACGAGCAGTACTTC CAWSVGTAYEQYF
once TRBJ2-5 15 TRBV9 TRBD2 TGTGCCAGCAGCGTAGCCCTAGCGGGGGAGGAGACCCAGTACTTC CASSVALAGEETQYF
- TRBJ2-7 14 TRBV29-1 TRBD1 TGCAACGGGGGGGCCGGGACAGGGGTTGACGAGCAGTACTTC CNGGAGTGVDEQYF
- TRBJ2-3 16 TRBV15 - TGTGCCACCAGCAGAGTCGGTTATCAAAGCACAGATACGCAGTATTTT CATSRVGYQSTDTQYF
few TRBJ2-2 13 TRBV9 - TGTGCCAGCAGCGTAAGGGCCTCGTGGGAGCTGTTTTTT CASSVRASWELFF
- TRBJ1-2 13 TRBV28 - TGTGCCAGCAGTTTAATAGTGAACTATGGCTACACCTTC CASSLIVNYGYTF
- TRBJ2-3 14 TRBV25-1 - TGTGCCAGCAGTAGGACTTCTAACACAGATACGCAGTATTTT CASSRTSNTDTQYF
- TRBJ1-6 14 TRBV10-2 TRBD1 TGCGCCAGCAGCGTCGGACAGGAACGGTCACCCCTCCACTTT CASSVGQERSPLHF
- TRBJ2-7 10 TRBV23-1 - TGCGCCTCTGGACGATACGAGCAGTACTTC CASGRYEQYF